The next 21 T cell receptor beta chains were all read from a single sample in a study of Graves' ophthalmopathy and Graves' hyperthyroidism. The TCR beta CDR3 regions underwent amplification from RNA transcripts. First-round RT-PCR relied on HTBI primers, and a second-round multiplex PCR came next. MiXCR, applied by TCRdb to the multiplex PCR reads, yields one record per CDR3 protein. The sample carries roughly 420,000 distinct CDR3 sequences, roughly 21% recorded once. Sample: peripheral blood. The receptor source for this set is a woman aged 18-29 years with stable Graves' hyperthyroidism.

A few counts support this clonotype. The chain is built from TRBV6-2 or TRBV6-3 and TRBJ2-2, with 9 bases identical to TRBD2. Losses at the gene ends were 0 bases for V and 0 bases for J; bases not matched to a gene: 8. CDR3 size: 19 residues. Germline values: CDR1 MNHEY, CDR2 SVGEGT. The CDR3 loop reads CASSYSSSGIFANTGELFF. The CDR3 DNA reads as TGTGCCAGCAGTTACTCGTCTAGCGGGATCTTCGCGAACACCGGGGAGCTGTTTTTT.

In this sample, this clonotype turned up many times. The chain combines TRBV20-1 with TRBJ1-1; 8 nucleotides align to TRBD1. CDR1 is DFQATT, CDR2 SNEGSKA, per germline (reference sequence). V was pared by 1 base and J by 5 bases, with 9 bases of the junction left unmatched. The CDR3 totals 15 residues. The CDR3 DNA reads as TGCAGTGCTAGAGGCGCCGGGACAGGAAGTACTGAAGCTTTCTTT. Protein product: CSARGAGTGSTEAFF.

Ten or more counts support this clonotype. The CDR3 DNA follows: TGTGCCAGTAGTATTCAGGACAGGGGAGGGCAGCCCCAGCATTTT. Amino acid sequence: CASSIQDRGGQPQHF. The V call is TRBV19, the J call TRBJ1-5; TRBD1 aligns across 9 bases. This CDR3 comprises 15 residues. Germline values: CDR1 LNHDA, CDR2 SQIVND (reference sequence). Unmatched junction bases numbered 7, after V lost 3 bases and J lost 7 bases.

Only a few counts were recorded for this clonotype. V is TRBV9 and J is TRBJ1-3; TRBD1 is a possible D gene (5 bases). Looked up from germline, CDR1 is SGDLS and CDR2 is YYNGEE. The length of the CDR3 is 19 residues. The germline V and J ends were trimmed by 0 bases and 5 bases, with 24 bases remaining between them. The CDR3 nucleotides read TGTGCCAGCAGCGTAGGCGTGAGTGGGGAACAGGTGTTGAGAAACACCATATATTTT. It is translated as CASSVGVSGEQVLRNTIYF.

This clonotype was observed at least ten times. One end of the junction is discordant with germline, which a read error may explain. The genes are TRBV20-1 and TRBJ2-7, with D unresolved. Looked up from germline, CDR1 is DFQATT and CDR2 is SNEGSKA (reference sequence). This CDR3 is 12 amino acids long. For the CDR3, the DNA is TGCAGTGCTAGGGCCGCCCTCTACGGGCAGTACTTC. This codes for CSARAALYGQYF.

In this sample, this clonotype turned up many times. The V and J genes are TRBV20-1 and TRBJ2-7; D remains ambiguous. Germline V lookup: CDR1 DFQATT, CDR2 SNEGSKA (reference sequence). The CDR3 runs 11 residues. Trimming removed 3 bases from V and 4 bases from J, with 7 bases in between. This CDR3 reads CSASLDYEQYF. CDR3 DNA: TGCAGTGCTAGTTTAGATTACGAGCAGTACTTC.

This clonotype has a count of ten or more. The chain links TRBV6-5 to TRBJ1-1, with unresolved D. V lost 2 bases and J lost 4, with 14 bases in between. Per germline, CDR1 MNHEY and CDR2 SVGAGI. There are 15 residues in the CDR3. The CDR3, as DNA: TGTGCCAGCAGTTACCGCGGGATGGGAGGCACTGAAGCTTTCTTT. It encodes CASSYRGMGGTEAFF.

This rearrangement joins TRBV20-1 to TRBJ2-2; 14 bases map to TRBD2. Germline V CDR1 and CDR2: DFQATT, SNEGSKA (reference sequence). V gave up 5 bases and J gave up 4 bases; unmatched junction bases: 3. CDR3 length: 15 amino acids. The CDR3 loop is CSAEGLAGVTGELFF. CDR3 nucleotide sequence: TGCAGTGCTGAGGGACTAGCGGGGGTCACCGGGGAGCTGTTTTTT.

This clonotype has ten or more counts. The chain combines TRBV7-2 with TRBJ1-2; the match to TRBD1 covers 8 bases. The trim removed 0 bases at V and 4 bases at J, leaving 4 bases unmatched. The germline V gene has CDR1 SGHTA and CDR2 FQGNSA. This CDR3 has 15 residues. The DNA for the CDR3 is TGTGCCAGCAGCTTAGCGACAGGGGACGGCTATGGCTACACCTTC. This encodes CASSLATGDGYGYTF. Looking up the rest from reference TRBV7-2 and TRBJ1-2 gives the full variable domain: GAGVSQSPSNKVTEKGKDVELRCDPISGHTALYWYRQSLGQGLEFLIYFQGNSAPDKSGLPSDRFSAERTGGSVSTLTIQRTQQEDSAVYLCASSLATGDGYGYTFGSGTRLTVV.

This clonotype was observed at least ten times. This chain connects TRBV19 to TRBJ1-1; 7 bases align to TRBD1. Unmatched junction bases numbered 3, after V lost 5 bases and J lost 0 bases. This CDR3 contains 14 residues. The germline V gene has CDR1 LNHDA and CDR2 SQIVND (reference sequence). This CDR3 reads CASSAGQVNTEAFF. The CDR3 DNA reads TGTGCCAGTAGTGCCGGACAGGTGAACACTGAAGCTTTCTTT.

V is TRBV20-1 and J is TRBJ2-7; 9 bases are shared with TRBD2. Trimming at V came to 6 bases and at J to 0 bases, leaving 6 bases not matched to a gene. The CDR3 is made up of 14 amino acids. Germline V gene data show CDR1 as DFQATT and CDR2 as SNEGSKA (reference sequence). The CDR3 coding sequence is TGCAGTGCCCCCGCTAGCGGGAACTCCTACGAGCAGTACTTC. Translating it yields CSAPASGNSYEQYF.

This clonotype was detected many times. The chain links TRBV13 to TRBJ2-7; 7 nucleotides agree with TRBD1. V lost 5 bases to trimming and J lost 0 bases; unmatched junction nucleotides: 7. There are 15 residues in the CDR3. CDR1 and CDR2 from the germline V gene are PRHDT and FYEKMQ (reference sequence). CDR3 sequence (DNA): TGTGCCAGCAGCAAAGTTGACAGGGCCTCCTACGAGCAGTACTTC. Its translation is CASSKVDRASYEQYF.

V gene TRBV24-1 combines with J gene TRBJ1-5, with D uncertain. From germline, CDR1 is KGHDR and CDR2 SFDVKD. The CDR3 contains 14 residues. V lost 9 bases to trimming and J lost 3 bases, with 14 bases between them. Here the CDR3 reads CATLGEKPNQPQHF. For the CDR3, the DNA is TGTGCCACCCTCGGGGAGAAACCCAATCAGCCCCAGCATTTT.

The chain has TRBV12-3 or TRBV12-4 and TRBJ1-2; a weak D match, TRBD1 (5 bases). Deletions cut 3 bases from V and 8 bases from J, with 16 bases between. The CDR3 consists of 14 residues. The CDR3 region has the DNA TGTGCCAGCAGTTTTTCAGGGTATTCCTCCGGCTACACCTTC. Translation: CASSFSGYSSGYTF.

This clonotype was observed many times. The V call is TRBV12-3 or TRBV12-4, the J call TRBJ2-2; maybe TRBD1 (5 bases). The CDR3 has 16 amino acids. The V end was cut by 6 bases, the J end by 0 bases, with 14 bases between. CDR3 in amino acids: CASSPSRVTNTGELFF. In DNA form, the CDR3 reads TGTGCCAGCAGCCCCAGCAGGGTCACGAACACCGGGGAGCTGTTTTTT.

In its sample, this clonotype was seen many times. The DNA for the CDR3 is TGCAGTGCTAGAGATCCGAAGAGTATAGTGGAGTATAGCAATCAGCCCCAGCATTTT. This encodes CSARDPKSIVEYSNQPQHF. The rearrangement uses TRBV20-1 and TRBJ1-5; D uncertain. Germline CDR1 and CDR2: DFQATT and SNEGSKA (reference sequence). V lost 0 bases to trimming and J lost 0 bases, with 21 bases between them. The CDR3 sequence is 19 residues long.

This clonotype was seen many times. The V call is TRBV6-5, the J call TRBJ2-7; D is possibly TRBD1 (6 bases). The CDR3 has 14 amino acids. Germline CDR1 reads MNHEY; CDR2 reads SVGAGI. Trimming cost V 5 bases and J 4 bases, with 15 bases left between them. The CDR3 nucleotides are TGTGCCAGCAGTCTAGGACAGCTGCCTTACGAGCAGTACTTC. Its translation is CASSLGQLPYEQYF.

There are many counts of this clonotype. V usage is TRBV18 and J usage is TRBJ1-1; no reliable D call. The CDR3 loop spans 12 amino acids. V dropped 1 base and J dropped 6 bases, with 6 bases sitting between them. Per germline, CDR1 KGHSH and CDR2 LQKENI. CDR3 in amino acids: CASSPQESEAFF. The CDR3 nucleotides are TGTGCCAGCTCACCACAAGAATCTGAAGCTTTCTTT.

This clonotype was counted at least ten times. The chain is built from TRBV4-1 and TRBJ2-7; TRBD2 is a possible D gene (6 bases). CDR1 MGHRA and CDR2 YSYEKL come from the germline V gene. This CDR3 is 16 amino acids long. Trimming took off 5 bases at V and 3 bases at J, with 20 bases between the two ends. CDR3 residues: CASSTRLVLRDYEQYF. CDR3 coding DNA: TGCGCCAGCAGCACCCGACTAGTCCTAAGGGACTACGAGCAGTACTTC.

This clonotype was seen repeatedly, ten times or more. The rearrangement links TRBV2 to TRBJ1-5; D unresolved. The V end lost 3 bases, the J end lost 3 bases, and 12 bases lay between the germline ends. CDR1 SNHLY and CDR2 FYNNEI come from the germline V gene. This CDR3 has 15 residues. The DNA of the CDR3 is TGTGCCAGCAGTGACCTGAGAATCTACAATCAGCCCCAGCATTTT. This sequence encodes CASSDLRIYNQPQHF.

The gene calls are TRBV19 and TRBJ1-1, with D possibly TRBD1 on 5 matching bases. CDR1 is LNHDA and CDR2 is SQIVND in the germline V gene (reference sequence). V gave up 3 bases and J gave up 2 bases, with 10 bases separating them. This CDR3 has 14 residues. This chain's CDR3 is CASSIQGPNTEAFF. Written as DNA, the CDR3 is TGTGCCAGTAGTATCCAGGGACCCAACACTGAAGCTTTCTTT. The complete variable domain, with remaining parts taken from reference TRBV19 and TRBJ1-1, reads DGGITQSPKYLFRKEGQNVTLSCEQNLNHDAMYWYRQDPGQGLRLIYYSQIVNDFQKGDIAEGYSVSREKKESFPLTVTSAQKNPTAFYLCASSIQGPNTEAFFGQGTRLTVV.